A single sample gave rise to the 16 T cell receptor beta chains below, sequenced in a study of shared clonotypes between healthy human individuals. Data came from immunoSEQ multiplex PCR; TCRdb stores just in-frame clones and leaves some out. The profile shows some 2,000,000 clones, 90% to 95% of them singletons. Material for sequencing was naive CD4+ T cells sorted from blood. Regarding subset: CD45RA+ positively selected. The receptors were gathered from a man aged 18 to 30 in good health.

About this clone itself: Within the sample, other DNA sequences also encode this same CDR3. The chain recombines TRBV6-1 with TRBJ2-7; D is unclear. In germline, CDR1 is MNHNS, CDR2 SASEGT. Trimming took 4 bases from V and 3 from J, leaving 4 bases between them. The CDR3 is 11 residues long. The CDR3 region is CASSGYYEQYF. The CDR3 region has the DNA TGTGCCAGCAGTGGGTACTACGAGCAGTACTTC.

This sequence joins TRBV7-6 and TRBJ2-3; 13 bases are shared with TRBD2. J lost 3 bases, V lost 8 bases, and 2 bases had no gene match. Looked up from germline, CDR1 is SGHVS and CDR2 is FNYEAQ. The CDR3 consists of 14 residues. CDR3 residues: CASRLAGGTDTQYF. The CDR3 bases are TGTGCCAGCCGACTAGCGGGGGGAACAGATACGCAGTATTTT.

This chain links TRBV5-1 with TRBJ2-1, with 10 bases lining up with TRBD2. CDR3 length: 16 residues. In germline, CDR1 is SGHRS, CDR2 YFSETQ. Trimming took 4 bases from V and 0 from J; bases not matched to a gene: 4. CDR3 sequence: CASSVPSGSSYNEQFF. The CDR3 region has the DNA TGCGCCAGCAGCGTCCCTAGCGGGAGCTCCTACAATGAGCAGTTCTTC. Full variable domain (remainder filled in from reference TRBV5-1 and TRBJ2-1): KAGVTQTPRYLIKTRGQQVTLSCSPISGHRSVSWYQQTPGQGLQFLFEYFSETQRNKGNFPGRFSGRQFSNSRSEMNVSTLELGDSALYLCASSVPSGSSYNEQFFGPGTRLTVL.

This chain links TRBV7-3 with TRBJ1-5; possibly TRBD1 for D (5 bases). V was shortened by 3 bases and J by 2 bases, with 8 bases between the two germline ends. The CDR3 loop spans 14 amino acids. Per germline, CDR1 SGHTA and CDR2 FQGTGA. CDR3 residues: CASSFGTGNQPQHF. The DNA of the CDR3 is TGTGCCAGCAGCTTTGGGACCGGCAATCAGCCCCAGCATTTT. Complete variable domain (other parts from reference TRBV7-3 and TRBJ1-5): GAGVSQTPSNKVTEKGKYVELRCDPISGHTALYWYRQSLGQGPEFLIYFQGTGAADDSGLPNDRFFAVRPEGSVSTLKIQRTERGDSAVYLCASSFGTGNQPQHFGDGTRLSIL.

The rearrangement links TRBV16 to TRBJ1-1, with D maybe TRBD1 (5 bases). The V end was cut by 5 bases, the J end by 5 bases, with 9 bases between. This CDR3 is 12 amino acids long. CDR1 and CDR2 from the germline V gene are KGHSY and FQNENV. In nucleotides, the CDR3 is TGTGCCAGCAGCTTTGGGGGGACTGAAGCTTTCTTT. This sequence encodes CASSFGGTEAFF.

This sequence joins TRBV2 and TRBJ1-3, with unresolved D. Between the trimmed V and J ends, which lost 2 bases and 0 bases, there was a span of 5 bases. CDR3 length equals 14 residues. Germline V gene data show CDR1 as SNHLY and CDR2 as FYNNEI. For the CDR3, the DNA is TGTGCCAGCAGTGAATTTATCTCTGGAAACACCATATATTTT. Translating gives CASSEFISGNTIYF.

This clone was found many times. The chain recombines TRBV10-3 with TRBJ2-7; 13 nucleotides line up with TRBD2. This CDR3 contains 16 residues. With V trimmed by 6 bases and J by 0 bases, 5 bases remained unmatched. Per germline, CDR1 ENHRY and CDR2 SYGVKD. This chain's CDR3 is CAIRGTSGKASYEQYF. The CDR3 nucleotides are TGTGCCATCAGAGGGACTAGCGGGAAGGCCTCCTACGAGCAGTACTTC.

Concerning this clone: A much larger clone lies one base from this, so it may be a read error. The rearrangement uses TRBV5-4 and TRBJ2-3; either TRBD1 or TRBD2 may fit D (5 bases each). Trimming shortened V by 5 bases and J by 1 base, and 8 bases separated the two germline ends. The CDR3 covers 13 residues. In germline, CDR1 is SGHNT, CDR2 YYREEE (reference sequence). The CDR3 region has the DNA TGTGCCAGCAGGCAGGGAGGCACAGATACGCAGTATTTT. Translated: CASRQGGTDTQYF.

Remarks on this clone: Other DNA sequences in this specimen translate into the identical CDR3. The DNA for the CDR3 is TGCGCCAGCAGCTTGCGGACTGACAACACCGGGGAGCTGTTTTTT. Translation: CASSLRTDNTGELFF. This chain joins TRBV5-1 and TRBJ2-2, with a possible D match to TRBD2 (5 bases). The CDR3 extends over 15 amino acids. The germline V gene has CDR1 SGHRS and CDR2 YFSETQ. The V end was cut by 1 base, the J end by 2 bases, with 9 bases between.

This CDR3 is CASSQEITQYF. CDR3 in DNA: TGTGCCAGCAGCCAAGAAATTACGCAGTATTTT. This rearrangement joins TRBV14 to TRBJ2-3; D is ambiguous. The length of the CDR3 is 11 residues. Germline loops: CDR1 SGHDN, CDR2 FVKESK. Deletions cut 0 bases from V and 8 bases from J, with 3 bases between.

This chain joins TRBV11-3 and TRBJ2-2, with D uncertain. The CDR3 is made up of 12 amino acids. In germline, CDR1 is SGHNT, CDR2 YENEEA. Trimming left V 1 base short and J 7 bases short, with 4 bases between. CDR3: CASSLAVGELFF. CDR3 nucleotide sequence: TGTGCCAGCAGCTTAGCGGTCGGGGAGCTGTTTTTT.

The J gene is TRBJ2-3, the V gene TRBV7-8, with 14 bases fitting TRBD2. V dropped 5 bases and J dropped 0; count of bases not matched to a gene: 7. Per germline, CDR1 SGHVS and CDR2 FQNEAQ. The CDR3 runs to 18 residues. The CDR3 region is CASSRGLAGGTSTDTQYF. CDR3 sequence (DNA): TGTGCCAGCAGCCGTGGACTAGCGGGGGGAACTAGCACAGATACGCAGTATTTT.

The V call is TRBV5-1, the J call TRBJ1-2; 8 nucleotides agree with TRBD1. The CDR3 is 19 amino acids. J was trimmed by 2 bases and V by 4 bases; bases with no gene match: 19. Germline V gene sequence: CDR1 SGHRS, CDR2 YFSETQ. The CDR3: CASSIPNDRGVGSNYGYTF. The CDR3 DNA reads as TGCGCCAGCAGCATACCTAATGACAGGGGCGTCGGGTCAAACTATGGCTACACCTTC. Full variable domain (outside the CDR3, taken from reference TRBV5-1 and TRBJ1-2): KAGVTQTPRYLIKTRGQQVTLSCSPISGHRSVSWYQQTPGQGLQFLFEYFSETQRNKGNFPGRFSGRQFSNSRSEMNVSTLELGDSALYLCASSIPNDRGVGSNYGYTFGSGTRLTVV.

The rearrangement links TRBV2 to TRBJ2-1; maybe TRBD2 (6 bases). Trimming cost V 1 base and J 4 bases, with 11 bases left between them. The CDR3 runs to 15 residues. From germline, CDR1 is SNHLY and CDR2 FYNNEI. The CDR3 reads CASSEEGLSYNEQFF. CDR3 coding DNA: TGTGCCAGCAGTGAAGAGGGACTGTCATACAATGAGCAGTTCTTC.

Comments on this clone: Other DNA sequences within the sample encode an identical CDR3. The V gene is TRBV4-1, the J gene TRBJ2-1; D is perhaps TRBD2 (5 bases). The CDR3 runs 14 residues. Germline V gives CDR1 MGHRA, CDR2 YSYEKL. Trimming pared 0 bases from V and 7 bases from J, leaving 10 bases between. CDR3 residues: CASSQDPGRNEQFF. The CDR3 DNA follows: TGCGCCAGCAGCCAAGACCCTGGGAGAAATGAGCAGTTCTTC.

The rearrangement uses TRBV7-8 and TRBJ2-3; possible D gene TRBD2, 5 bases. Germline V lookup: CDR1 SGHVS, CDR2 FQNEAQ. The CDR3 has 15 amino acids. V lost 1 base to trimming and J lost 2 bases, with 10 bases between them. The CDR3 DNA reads TGTGCCAGCAGCTTAGTGATCCGGGACACAGATACGCAGTATTTT. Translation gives CASSLVIRDTDTQYF.